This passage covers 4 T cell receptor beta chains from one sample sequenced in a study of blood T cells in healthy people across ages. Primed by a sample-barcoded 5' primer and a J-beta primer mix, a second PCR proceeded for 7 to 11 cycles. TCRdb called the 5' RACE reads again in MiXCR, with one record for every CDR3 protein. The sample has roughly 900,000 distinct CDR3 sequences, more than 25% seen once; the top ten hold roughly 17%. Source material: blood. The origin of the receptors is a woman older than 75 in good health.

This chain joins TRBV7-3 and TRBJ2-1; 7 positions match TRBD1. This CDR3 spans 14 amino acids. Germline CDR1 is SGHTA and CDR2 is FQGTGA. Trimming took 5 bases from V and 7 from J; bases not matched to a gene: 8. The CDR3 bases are TGTGCCAGCAGCATACCGGGACAGAGAAATGAGCAGTTCTTC. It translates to CASSIPGQRNEQFF.

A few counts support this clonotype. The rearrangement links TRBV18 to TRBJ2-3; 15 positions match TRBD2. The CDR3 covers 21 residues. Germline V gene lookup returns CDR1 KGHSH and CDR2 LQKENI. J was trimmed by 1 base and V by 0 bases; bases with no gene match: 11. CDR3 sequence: CASSPPGLAGGSFGGTDTQYF. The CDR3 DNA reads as TGTGCCAGCTCACCACCTGGACTAGCGGGGGGGTCCTTTGGTGGCACAGATACGCAGTATTTT.

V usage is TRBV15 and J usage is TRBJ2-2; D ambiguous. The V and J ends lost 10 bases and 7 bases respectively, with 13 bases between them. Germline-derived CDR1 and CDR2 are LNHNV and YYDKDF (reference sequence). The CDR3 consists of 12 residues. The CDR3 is CAISQVVGELFF. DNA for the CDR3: TGTGCCATCTCGCAGGTGGTCGGGGAGCTGTTTTTT.

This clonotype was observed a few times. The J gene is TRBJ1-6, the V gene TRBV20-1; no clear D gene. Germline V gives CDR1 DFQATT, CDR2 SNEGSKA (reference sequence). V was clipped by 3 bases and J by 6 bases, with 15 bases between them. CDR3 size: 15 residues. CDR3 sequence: CSARRGLHSNSPLHF. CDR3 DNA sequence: TGCAGTGCTAGGCGCGGGCTTCACAGTAATTCACCCCTCCACTTT.